This T cell receptor beta chain stems from a study of spatial heterogeneity in lung cancer. The CDR3 totals 17 residues. After removal of 5 bases from V and 8 bases from J, the junction contained 19 bases not matched to a gene. CDR1 MDHEN and CDR2 SYDVKM come from the germline V gene. A single record per CDR3 protein comes from TCRdb applying MiXCR to the 5' RACE reads. This sample has tens of thousands of distinct CDR3 sequences, with under 8.5% found just once. The time point: sample taken at primary tumor resection. This clonotype was seen repeatedly, ten times or more. This specimen was PBMCs, taken at surgery. The chain is built from TRBV28 and TRBJ1-2; 8 bases agree with TRBD1. This clonotype was sampled from a male donor with early-stage non-small cell lung cancer. The CDR3 DNA follows: TGTGCCAGCAGTCCTCCCCGGGACAGGTCGGTGTTCTACGGCTACACCTTC. This codes for CASSPPRDRSVFYGYTF.